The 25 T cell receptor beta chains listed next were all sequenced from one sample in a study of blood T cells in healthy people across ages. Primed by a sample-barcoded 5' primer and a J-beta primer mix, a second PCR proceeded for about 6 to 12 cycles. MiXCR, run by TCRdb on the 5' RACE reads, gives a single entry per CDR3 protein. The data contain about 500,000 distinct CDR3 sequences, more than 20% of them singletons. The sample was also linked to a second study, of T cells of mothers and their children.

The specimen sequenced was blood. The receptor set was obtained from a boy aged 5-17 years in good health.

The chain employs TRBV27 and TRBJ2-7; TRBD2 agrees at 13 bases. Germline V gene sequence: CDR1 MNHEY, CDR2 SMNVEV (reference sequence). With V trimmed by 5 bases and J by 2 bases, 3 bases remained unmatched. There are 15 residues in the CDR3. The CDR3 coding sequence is TGTGCCAGCAGTATGGGACTAGCGGGGCCCTACGAGCAGTACTTC. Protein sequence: CASSMGLAGPYEQYF.

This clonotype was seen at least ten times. CDR3 sequence (DNA): TGCGCCAGCAGCCAACGGGCAGAAGGCACAGATACGCAGTATTTT. Protein: CASSQRAEGTDTQYF. This chain joins TRBV4-3 and TRBJ2-3; D not resolved. Looked up from germline, CDR1 is LGHNA and CDR2 is YSLEER. The germline V and J ends were trimmed by 2 bases and 1 base, with 10 bases remaining between them. CDR3 length: 15 residues.

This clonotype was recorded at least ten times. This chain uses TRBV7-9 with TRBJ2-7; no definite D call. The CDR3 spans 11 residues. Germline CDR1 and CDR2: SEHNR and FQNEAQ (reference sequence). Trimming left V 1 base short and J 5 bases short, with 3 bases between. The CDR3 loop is CASSLGNEQYF. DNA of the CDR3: TGTGCCAGCAGCTTAGGGAACGAGCAGTACTTC.

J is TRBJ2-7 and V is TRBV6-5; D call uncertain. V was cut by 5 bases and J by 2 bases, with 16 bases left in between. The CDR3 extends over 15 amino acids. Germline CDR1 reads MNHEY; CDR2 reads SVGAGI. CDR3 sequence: CASSLGRTDTYEQYF. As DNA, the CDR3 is TGTGCCAGCAGTCTCGGCCGAACGGATACCTACGAGCAGTACTTC.

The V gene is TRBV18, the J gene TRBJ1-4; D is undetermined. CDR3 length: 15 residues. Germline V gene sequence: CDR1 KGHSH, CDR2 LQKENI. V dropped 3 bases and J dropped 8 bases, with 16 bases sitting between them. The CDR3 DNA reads TGTGCCAGCTCACCGACCGCGGATCCCTGGGAAAAACTGTTTTTT. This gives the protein CASSPTADPWEKLFF.

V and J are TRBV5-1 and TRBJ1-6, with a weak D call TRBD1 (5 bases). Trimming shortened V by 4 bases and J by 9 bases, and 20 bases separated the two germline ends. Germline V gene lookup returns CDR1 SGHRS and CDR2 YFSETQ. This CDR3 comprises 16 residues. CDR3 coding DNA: TGCGCCAGCAGCCTTAGGGACCAGTTTGTTGGTTCACCCCTCCACTTT. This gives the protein CASSLRDQFVGSPLHF.

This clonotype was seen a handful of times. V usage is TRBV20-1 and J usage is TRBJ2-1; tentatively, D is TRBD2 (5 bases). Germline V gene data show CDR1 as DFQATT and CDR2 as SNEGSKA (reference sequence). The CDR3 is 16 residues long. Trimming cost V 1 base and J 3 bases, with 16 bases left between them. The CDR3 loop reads CSARGRPSHIYNEQFF. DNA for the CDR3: TGCAGTGCTAGAGGGAGGCCGTCCCACATCTACAATGAGCAGTTCTTC.

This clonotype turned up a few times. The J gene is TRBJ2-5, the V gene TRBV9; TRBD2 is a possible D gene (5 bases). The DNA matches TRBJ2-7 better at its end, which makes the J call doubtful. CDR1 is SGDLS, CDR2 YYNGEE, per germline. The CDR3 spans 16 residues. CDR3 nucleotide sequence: TGTGCCAGCAGCGGAGGGCTGGGCCAGGTTTACTACGAGCAGTACTTC. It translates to CASSGGLGQVYYEQYF.

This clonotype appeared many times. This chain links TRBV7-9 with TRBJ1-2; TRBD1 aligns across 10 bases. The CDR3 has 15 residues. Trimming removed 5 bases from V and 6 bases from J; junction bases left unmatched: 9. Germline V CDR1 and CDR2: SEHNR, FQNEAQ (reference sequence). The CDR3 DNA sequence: TGTGCCAGCAGCCCCCGGACAGGGGGAGAGGATGGCTACACCTTC. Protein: CASSPRTGGEDGYTF.

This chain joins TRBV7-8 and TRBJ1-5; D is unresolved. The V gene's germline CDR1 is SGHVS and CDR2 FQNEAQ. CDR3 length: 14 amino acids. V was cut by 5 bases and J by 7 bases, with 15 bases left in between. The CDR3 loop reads CASSPRTGWQPQHF. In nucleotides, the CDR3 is TGTGCCAGCAGCCCTAGGACGGGGTGGCAGCCCCAGCATTTT.

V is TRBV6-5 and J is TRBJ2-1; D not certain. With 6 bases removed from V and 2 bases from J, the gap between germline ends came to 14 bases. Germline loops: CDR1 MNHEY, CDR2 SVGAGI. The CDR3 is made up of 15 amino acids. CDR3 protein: CASRRLGVPYNEQFF. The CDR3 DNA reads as TGTGCCAGCAGAAGGTTGGGTGTTCCCTACAATGAGCAGTTCTTC.

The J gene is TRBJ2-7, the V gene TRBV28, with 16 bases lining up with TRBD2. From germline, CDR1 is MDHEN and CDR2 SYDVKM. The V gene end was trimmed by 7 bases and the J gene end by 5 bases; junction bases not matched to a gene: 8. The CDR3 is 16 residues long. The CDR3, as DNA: TGTGCCAGCACCGCGGGACTAGCGGGAGGGCCCGACGAGCAGTACTTC. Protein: CASTAGLAGGPDEQYF.

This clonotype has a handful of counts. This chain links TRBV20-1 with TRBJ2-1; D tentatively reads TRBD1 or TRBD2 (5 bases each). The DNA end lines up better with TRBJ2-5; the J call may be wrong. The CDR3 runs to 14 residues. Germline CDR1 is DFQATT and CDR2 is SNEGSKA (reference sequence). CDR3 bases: TGCACCCCCGGGGCTAGCCGGGATGAAGAGACCCAGTACTTC. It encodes CTPGASRDEETQYF.

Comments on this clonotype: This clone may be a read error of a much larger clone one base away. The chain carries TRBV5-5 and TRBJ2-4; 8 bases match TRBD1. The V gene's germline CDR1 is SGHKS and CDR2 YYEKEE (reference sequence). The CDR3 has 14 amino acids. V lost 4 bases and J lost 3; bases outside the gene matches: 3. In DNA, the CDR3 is TGTGCCAGCAGCGTCGACAGGGGCAAAAACATTCAGTACTTC. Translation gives CASSVDRGKNIQYF.

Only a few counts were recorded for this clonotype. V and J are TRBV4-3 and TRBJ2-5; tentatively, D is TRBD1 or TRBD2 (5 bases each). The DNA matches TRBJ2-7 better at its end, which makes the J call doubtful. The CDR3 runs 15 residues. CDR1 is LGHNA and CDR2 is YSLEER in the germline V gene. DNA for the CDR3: TGCGCCAGCAGCCAAGATGGCCTTTTCGGGGCCGAGCAGTACTTC. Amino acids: CASSQDGLFGAEQYF.

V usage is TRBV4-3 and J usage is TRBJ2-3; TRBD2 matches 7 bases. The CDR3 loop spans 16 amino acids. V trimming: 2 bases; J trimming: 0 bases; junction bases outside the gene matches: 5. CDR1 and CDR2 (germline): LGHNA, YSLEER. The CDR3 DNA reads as TGCGCCAGCAGCCAACAAGCGGGACCTAGCACAGATACGCAGTATTTT. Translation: CASSQQAGPSTDTQYF.

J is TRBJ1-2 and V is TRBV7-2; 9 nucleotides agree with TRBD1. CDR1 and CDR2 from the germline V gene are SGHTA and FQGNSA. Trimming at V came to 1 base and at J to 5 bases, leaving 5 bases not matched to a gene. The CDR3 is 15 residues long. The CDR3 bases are TGTGCCAGCAGCTTAGATCGGGACAGGGCTTATGGCTACACCTTC. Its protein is CASSLDRDRAYGYTF.

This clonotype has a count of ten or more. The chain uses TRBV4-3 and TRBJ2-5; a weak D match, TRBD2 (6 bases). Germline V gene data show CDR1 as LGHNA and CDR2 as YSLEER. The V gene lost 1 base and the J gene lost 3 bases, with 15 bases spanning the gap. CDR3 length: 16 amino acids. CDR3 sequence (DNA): TGCGCCAGCAGCCAAGTCATCCGGGGGAAGGAAGAGACCCAGTACTTC. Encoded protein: CASSQVIRGKEETQYF.

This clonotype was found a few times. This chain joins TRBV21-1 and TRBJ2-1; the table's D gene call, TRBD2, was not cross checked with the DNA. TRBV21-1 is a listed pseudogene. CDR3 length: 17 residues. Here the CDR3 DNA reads TGTGCCAGCAGCAAACCCAATCCTAGCCCATCCCACAATGAGCAGTTCTTC. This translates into CASSKPNPSPSHNEQFF.

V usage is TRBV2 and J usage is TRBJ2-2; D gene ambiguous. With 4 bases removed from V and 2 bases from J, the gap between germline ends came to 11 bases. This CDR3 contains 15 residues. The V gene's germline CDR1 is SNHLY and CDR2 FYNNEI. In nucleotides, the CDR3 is TGTGCCAGCAGTGGGGCATCGATTAACACCGGGGAGCTGTTTTTT. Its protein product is CASSGASINTGELFF. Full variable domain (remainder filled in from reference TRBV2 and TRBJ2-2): EPEVTQTPSHQVTQMGQEVILRCVPISNHLYFYWYRQILGQKVEFLVSFYNNEISEKSEIFDDQFSVERPDGSNFTLKIRSTKLEDSAMYFCASSGASINTGELFFGEGSRLTVL.

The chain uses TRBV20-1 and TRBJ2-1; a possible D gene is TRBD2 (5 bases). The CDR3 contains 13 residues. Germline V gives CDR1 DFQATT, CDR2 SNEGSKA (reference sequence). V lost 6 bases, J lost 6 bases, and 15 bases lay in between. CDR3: CSATRREPNEQFF. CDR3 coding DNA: TGCAGTGCAACTCGAAGGGAGCCCAATGAGCAGTTCTTC.

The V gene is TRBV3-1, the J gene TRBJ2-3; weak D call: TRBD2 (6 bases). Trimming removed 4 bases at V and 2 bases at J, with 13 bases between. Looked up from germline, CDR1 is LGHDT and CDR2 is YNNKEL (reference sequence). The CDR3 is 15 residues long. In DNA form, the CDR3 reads TGTGCCAGCAGCCGGGGGGTCTCATACACAGATACGCAGTATTTT. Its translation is CASSRGVSYTDTQYF.

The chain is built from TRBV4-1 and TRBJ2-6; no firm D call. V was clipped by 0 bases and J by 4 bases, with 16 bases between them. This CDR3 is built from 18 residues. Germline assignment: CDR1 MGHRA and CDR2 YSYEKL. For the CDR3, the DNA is TGCGCCAGCAGCCAAGAGGTGACCGCCACCTTCGGGGCCAACGTCCTGACTTTC. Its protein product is CASSQEVTATFGANVLTF.

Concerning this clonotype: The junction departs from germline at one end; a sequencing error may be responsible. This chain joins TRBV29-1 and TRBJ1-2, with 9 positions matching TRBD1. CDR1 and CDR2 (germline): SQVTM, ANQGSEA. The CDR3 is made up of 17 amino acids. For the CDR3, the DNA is TGCAGCGTTGATTCAAGACCCGGGACAGGGAATGAATATGACTACACCTTC. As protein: CSVDSRPGTGNEYDYTF.

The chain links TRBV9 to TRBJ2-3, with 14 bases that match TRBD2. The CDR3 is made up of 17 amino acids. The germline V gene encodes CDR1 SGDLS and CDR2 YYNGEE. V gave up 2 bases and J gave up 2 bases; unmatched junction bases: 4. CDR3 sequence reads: CASSVTTSGRDTDTQYF. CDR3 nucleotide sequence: TGTGCCAGCAGCGTTACGACTAGCGGGAGGGACACAGATACGCAGTATTTT.